A selection of T cell receptor beta chains follows, all from one sample in a study of T cells after yellow fever vaccination. From the 5' RACE reads, TCRdb called clonotypes with MiXCR, one entry per CDR3 protein. The table includes hundreds of thousands of distinct CDR3 sequences, about 14% detected once. The material sequenced was PBMCs, taken on the day of the yellow fever booster vaccination. All receptors derive from a man aged 25-40 years who received the YFV17D yellow fever vaccine. Each CDR3 is given with its conserved first and last residue. D genes are given only for firm matches. Rows give clone size only sometimes, using once, few, many, or a class for an expanded clone.

>NA|TRBJ1-1|NA|TRBV2
TGTGCCAGCAGTCCAGGGGTACACACTGAAGCTTTCTTT
CASSPGVHTEAFF
>NA|TRBJ2-3|NA|TRBV7-2
TGTGCCAGCAGCTTAGCGGCGGGAAGGGCAGATACGCAGTATTTT
CASSLAAGRADTQYF
>few|TRBJ2-7|TRBD2|TRBV30
TGTGCCTTGACACCGGGACTAGCGGGAGTCCCAAACTACGAGCAGTACTTC
CALTPGLAGVPNYEQYF
>NA|TRBJ1-5|NA|TRBV6-1
TGTGCCAGCAGTGATCTCGGGGAGAGGCAGCCCCAGCATTTT
CASSDLGERQPQHF
>few|TRBJ2-1|NA|TRBV5-1
TGCGCCAGCAGCGTCCGCGTCAGCGACAATGAGCAGTTCTTC
CASSVRVSDNEQFF
>few|TRBJ1-5|NA|TRBV7-2
TGTGCCAGCAGCTTAGATGAGGTCCAGCCCCAGCATTTT
CASSLDEVQPQHF
>few|TRBJ2-1|TRBD2|TRBV12-5
TGTGCTAGTGGTTTGGACGGTGGGGAGGGCAATGAGCAGTTCTTC
CASGLDGGEGNEQFF
>few|TRBJ2-1|NA|TRBV20-1
TGCAGTGCTAGAGATTCGAACAATGAGCAGTTCTTC
CSARDSNNEQFF
>few|TRBJ2-1|TRBD2|TRBV18
TGTGCCAGCTCCCGGGGACTAGCGGGAGTCATGAACAATGAGCAGTTCTTC
CASSRGLAGVMNNEQFF
>few|TRBJ2-1|NA|TRBV10-2
TGCGCCAGCAGTTTTCTAGCAGACTACAATGAGCAGTTCTTC
CASSFLADYNEQFF
>NA|TRBJ2-3|NA|TRBV5-4
TGTGCCAGCAGCCGCGGACAGAGCACAGATACGCAGTATTTT
CASSRGQSTDTQYF
>NA|TRBJ2-2|TRBD2|TRBV6-5
TGTGCCAGCAGTTCCGGGCTAGCGGGCCTGACCGGGGAGCTGTTTTTT
CASSSGLAGLTGELFF
>NA|TRBJ1-1|NA|TRBV12-3/TRBV12-4
TGTGCCAGCAGGGGGGAGGGGATGAACACTGAAGCTTTCTTT
CASRGEGMNTEAFF
>NA|TRBJ2-2|TRBD1|TRBV7-7
TGTGCCAGCAGCGCCCGACAGGGTCCGAACACCGGGGAGCTGTTTTTT
CASSARQGPNTGELFF
>few|TRBJ1-1|NA|TRBV6-1
TGTGCCAGCAGTCCCGCCCGGGGGACTGAAGCTTTCTTT
CASSPARGTEAFF
>NA|TRBJ2-7|NA|TRBV2
TGTGCCAGCAGTGACCCTACTAGTTGGGTATTCGAGCAGTACTTC
CASSDPTSWVFEQYF
>few|TRBJ2-2|NA|TRBV9
TGTGCCAGCAGCCAAAGGGGGGGACCCTACACCGGGGAGCTGTTTTTT
CASSQRGGPYTGELFF
>few|TRBJ2-1|TRBD2|TRBV20-1
TGCAGTGCGCCGGGACTAGGGGGGAATGAGCAGTTCTTC
CSAPGLGGNEQFF
>NA|TRBJ2-3|TRBD1|TRBV5-1
TGCGCCAGCAGGCTAACAGGGGGTACAGATACGCAGTATTTT
CASRLTGGTDTQYF
>few|TRBJ2-6|TRBD2|TRBV9
TGTGCCAGCAGCGTCATCGAAAGCGGGAGTGTCTCTGGGGCCAACGTCCTGACTTTC
CASSVIESGSVSGANVLTF
>NA|TRBJ2-1|NA|TRBV29-1
TGCAGCGCTTCGGTGGACGTTGAGCAGTTCTTC
CSASVDVEQFF
>NA|TRBJ2-1|TRBD1|TRBV5-1
TGCGCCAGCAGCTGGAGTGGCCAGGGGGTTGCGAATGAGCAGTTCTTC
CASSWSGQGVANEQFF
>NA|TRBJ2-3|TRBD2|TRBV10-3
TGTGCCATCAGTGGGACTAGCCTAGATACGCAGTATTTT
CAISGTSLDTQYF
>NA|TRBJ2-7|TRBD1|TRBV20-1
TGCAGTGCGACCGGGACAGGGGGAAAGAACTACGAGCAGTACTTC
CSATGTGGKNYEQYF
>NA|TRBJ2-7|NA|TRBV6-2/TRBV6-3
TGTGCCAGCAGTTACCCAAACGAGGGTCTTCGGTCTCTCTACGAGCAGTACTTC
CASSYPNEGLRSLYEQYF
>few|TRBJ2-1|TRBD2|TRBV29-1
TGCAGCGCCACCGGGACTAGAAACAATGAGCAGTTCTTC
CSATGTRNNEQFF
>few|TRBJ1-6|TRBD1|TRBV12-3/TRBV12-4
TGTGCCAGCAGTATGGGACAGTCCAATTCACCCCTCCACTTT
CASSMGQSNSPLHF
>few|TRBJ2-1|NA|TRBV7-9
TGTGCCAGCAGCTTAACGGGAGTGCTGGTTGAGCAGTTCTTC
CASSLTGVLVEQFF
>few|TRBJ1-5|NA|TRBV12-3/TRBV12-4
TGTGCCAGCAGTTACCAGACAGGCAATCAGCCCCAGCATTTT
CASSYQTGNQPQHF
>few|TRBJ2-5|NA|TRBV5-1
TGCGCCAGCAGCTTGGGACAGAACTCCCAAGAGACCCAGTACTTC
CASSLGQNSQETQYF
>once|TRBJ2-3|NA|TRBV20-1
TGCAGTGCATCTACTAACACAGATACGCAGTATTTT
CSASTNTDTQYF
>once|TRBJ2-1|TRBD2|TRBV27
TGTGCCAGCGCCTCGCGACTAGCGGGAGGGCCCAGTGACAATGAGCAGTTCTTC
CASASRLAGGPSDNEQFF
>NA|TRBJ2-1|TRBD2|TRBV11-1
TGTGCCAGCAGCCCTAAGCCCGGACTAGCGGGTCTTTCCTACAATGAGCAGTTCTTC
CASSPKPGLAGLSYNEQFF
>many|TRBJ1-1|NA|TRBV27
TGTGCCAGCAGTAGAGACAGGAACGAGGGGAGCACTGAAGCTTTCTTT
CASSRDRNEGSTEAFF
>few|TRBJ2-3|NA|TRBV3-1
TGTGCCAGCAGCCCCCTGGAGGGACGTAATACAGATACGCAGTATTTT
CASSPLEGRNTDTQYF
>NA|TRBJ2-1|TRBD2|TRBV12-3/TRBV12-4
TGTGCCACCACCTTGGGTATTAGCGGGAGTGGTGATGAGCAGTTCTTC
CATTLGISGSGDEQFF
>NA|TRBJ2-1|NA|TRBV7-9
TGTGCCAGCAGCGCGGTGGTTGAGCAGTTCTTC
CASSAVVEQFF
>many|TRBJ2-5|TRBD2|TRBV20-1
TGCAGTGCTAGAATCGCCCCGGGACTAGCGGGAGCAGAGACCCAGTACTTC
CSARIAPGLAGAETQYF
>few|TRBJ2-7|TRBD2|TRBV7-2
TGTGCCAGCAGCTTAGTAGGTGCGGGAGGCTCCTACGAGCAGTACTTC
CASSLVGAGGSYEQYF
>NA|TRBJ2-3|NA|TRBV12-3/TRBV12-4
TGTGCCTCCCACGGGACGGGTCAATCTGAAGATACGCAGTATTTT
CASHGTGQSEDTQYF